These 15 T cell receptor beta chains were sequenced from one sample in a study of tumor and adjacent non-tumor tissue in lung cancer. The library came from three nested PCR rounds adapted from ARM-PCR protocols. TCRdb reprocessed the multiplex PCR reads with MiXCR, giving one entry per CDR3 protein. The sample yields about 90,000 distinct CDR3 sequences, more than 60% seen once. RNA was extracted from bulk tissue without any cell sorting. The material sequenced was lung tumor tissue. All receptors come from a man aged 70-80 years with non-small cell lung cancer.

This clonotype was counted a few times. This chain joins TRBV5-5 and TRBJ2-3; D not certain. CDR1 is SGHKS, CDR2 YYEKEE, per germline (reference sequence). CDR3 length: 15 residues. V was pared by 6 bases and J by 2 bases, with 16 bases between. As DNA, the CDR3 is TGTGCCAGCACCGATCAACTCACTGCCACAGATACGCAGTATTTT. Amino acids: CASTDQLTATDTQYF.

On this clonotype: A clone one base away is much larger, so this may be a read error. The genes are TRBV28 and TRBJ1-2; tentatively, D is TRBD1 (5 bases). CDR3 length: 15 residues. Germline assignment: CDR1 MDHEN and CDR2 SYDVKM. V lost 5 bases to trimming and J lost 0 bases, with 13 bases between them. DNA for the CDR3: TGTGCCAGCAGTGCGCCCAGGGCTGCTAACTATGGCTACACCTTC. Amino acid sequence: CASSAPRAANYGYTF.

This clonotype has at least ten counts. In DNA form, the CDR3 reads TGTGCCAGCAGTTACGCGGGACAGGGGTACACTGAAGCTTTCTTT. Residues: CASSYAGQGYTEAFF. The gene calls are TRBV6-5 and TRBJ1-1; TRBD1 matches 10 bases. The CDR3 extends over 15 amino acids. The V gene's germline CDR1 is MNHEY and CDR2 SVGAGI. Losses at the gene ends were 2 bases for V and 3 bases for J; bases not matched to a gene: 3.

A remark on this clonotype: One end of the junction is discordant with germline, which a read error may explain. CDR3 sequence: CVTSGPGGLLTQYF. The CDR3 DNA reads as TGTGTCACCAGTGGACCAGGTGGGCTTCTAACGCAGTATTTT. The rearrangement joins TRBV24-1 to TRBJ2-3; D remains unclear. There are 14 residues in the CDR3. Germline loops: CDR1 KGHDR, CDR2 SFDVKD.

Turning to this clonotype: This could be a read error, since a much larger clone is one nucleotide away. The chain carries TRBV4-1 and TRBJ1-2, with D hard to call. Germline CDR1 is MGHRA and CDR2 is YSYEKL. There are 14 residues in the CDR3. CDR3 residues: CASSQDLTDYGCTF. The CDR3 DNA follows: TGCGCCAGCAGCCAAGATCTGACCGACTATGGCTGCACCTTC.

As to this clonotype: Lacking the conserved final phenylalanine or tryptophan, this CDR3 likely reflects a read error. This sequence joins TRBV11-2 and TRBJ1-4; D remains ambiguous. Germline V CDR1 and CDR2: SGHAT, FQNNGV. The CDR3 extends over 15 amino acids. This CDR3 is CASSLDRSANVKLFS. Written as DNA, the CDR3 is TGTGCCAGCAGCTTAGATCGATCTGCTAATGTAAAACTGTTTTCT.

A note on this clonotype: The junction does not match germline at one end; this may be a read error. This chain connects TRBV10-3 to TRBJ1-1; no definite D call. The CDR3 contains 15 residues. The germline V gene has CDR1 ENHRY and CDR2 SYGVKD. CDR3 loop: CAISESADLNTETFF. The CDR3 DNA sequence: TGTGCCATCAGTGAGTCCGCAGATTTGAACACTGAAACTTTCTTT.

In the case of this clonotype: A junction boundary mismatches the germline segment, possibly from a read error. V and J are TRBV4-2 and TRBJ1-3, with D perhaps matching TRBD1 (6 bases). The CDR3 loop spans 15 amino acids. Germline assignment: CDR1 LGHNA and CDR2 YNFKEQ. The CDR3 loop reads CANSRQQGDGNTIYF. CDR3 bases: TGTGCCAACAGCCGACAACAGGGTGATGGAAACACCATATATTTT.

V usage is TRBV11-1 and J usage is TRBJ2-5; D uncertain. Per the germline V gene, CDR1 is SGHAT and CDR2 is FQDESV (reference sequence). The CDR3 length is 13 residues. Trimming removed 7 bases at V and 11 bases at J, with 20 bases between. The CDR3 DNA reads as TGTGCCAGCAATCGGACGGACCAAGTGACACAGTACTTC. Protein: CASNRTDQVTQYF.

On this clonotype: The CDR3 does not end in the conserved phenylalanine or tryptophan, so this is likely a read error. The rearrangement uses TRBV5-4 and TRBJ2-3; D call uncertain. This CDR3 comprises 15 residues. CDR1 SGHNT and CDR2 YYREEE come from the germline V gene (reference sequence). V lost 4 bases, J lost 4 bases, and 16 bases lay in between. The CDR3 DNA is TGTGCCAGCAGCAGTGGAAATCAGCCTCCAGATACGCAGTATCTC. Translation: CASSSGNQPPDTQYL.

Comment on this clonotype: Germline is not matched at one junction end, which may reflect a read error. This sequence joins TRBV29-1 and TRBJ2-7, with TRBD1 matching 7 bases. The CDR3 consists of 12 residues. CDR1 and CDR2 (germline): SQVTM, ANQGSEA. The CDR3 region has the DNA TGCAGCGTCACAGGGGAATGGCTCGAGCACTACTTC. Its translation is CSVTGEWLEHYF.

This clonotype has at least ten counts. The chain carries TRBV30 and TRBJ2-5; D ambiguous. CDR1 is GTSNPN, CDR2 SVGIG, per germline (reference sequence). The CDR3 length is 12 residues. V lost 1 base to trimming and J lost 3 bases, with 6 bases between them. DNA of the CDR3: TGTGCCTGGAGTGGCGGAGAAGAGACCCAGTACTTC. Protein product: CAWSGGEETQYF.

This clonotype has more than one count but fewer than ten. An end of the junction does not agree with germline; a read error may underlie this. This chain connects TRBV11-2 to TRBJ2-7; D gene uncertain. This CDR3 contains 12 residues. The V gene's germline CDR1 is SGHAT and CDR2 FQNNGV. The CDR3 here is CASSVSPYEQYF. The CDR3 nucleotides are TGTGCCAGCAGCGTTAGCCCCTACGAGCAGTATTTC.

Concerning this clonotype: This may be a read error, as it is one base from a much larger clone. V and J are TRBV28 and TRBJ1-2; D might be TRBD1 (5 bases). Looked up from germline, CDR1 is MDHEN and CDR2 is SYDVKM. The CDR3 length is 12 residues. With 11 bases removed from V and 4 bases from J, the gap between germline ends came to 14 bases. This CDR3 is CASQDTSYGYTF. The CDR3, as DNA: TGTGCCTCCCAGGACACGTCCTATGGCTACACCTTC.

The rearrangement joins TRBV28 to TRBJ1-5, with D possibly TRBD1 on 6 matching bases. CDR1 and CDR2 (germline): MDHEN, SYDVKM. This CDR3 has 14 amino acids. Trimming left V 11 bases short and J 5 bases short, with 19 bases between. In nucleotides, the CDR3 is TGTGCCTACAACCAATACAGGGAGTATCAGCCCCAGCATTTT. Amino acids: CAYNQYREYQPQHF.